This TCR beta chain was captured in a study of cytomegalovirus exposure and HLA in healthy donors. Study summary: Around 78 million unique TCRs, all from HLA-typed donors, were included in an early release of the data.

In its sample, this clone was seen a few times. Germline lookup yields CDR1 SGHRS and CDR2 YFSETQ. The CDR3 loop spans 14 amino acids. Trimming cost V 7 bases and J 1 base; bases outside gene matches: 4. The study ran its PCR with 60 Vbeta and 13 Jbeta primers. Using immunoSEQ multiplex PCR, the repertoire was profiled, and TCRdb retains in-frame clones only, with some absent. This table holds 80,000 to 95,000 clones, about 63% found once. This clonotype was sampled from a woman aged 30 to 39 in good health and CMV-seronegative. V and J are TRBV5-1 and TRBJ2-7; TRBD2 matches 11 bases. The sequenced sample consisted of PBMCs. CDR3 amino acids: CASGSGGGSYEQYF. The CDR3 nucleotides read TGCGCCAGCGGTAGCGGGGGGGGTTCCTACGAGCAGTACTTC.